This T cell receptor (beta chain) came from a study of control samples from healthy donors and cancer patients. Clones were sequenced by immunoSEQ multiplex PCR, and TCRdb holds only the in-frame ones, with some missing. The sample yields 400,000 to 500,000 clones, 75% to 95% seen once. V trimming: 6 bases; J trimming: 3 bases; junction bases outside the gene matches: 4. This CDR3 spans 14 amino acids. CDR1 and CDR2 (germline): MDHEN, SYDVKM. Material for sequencing was PBMCs. This TCR derives from a man in his forties with head and neck cancer. The V gene is TRBV28, the J gene TRBJ2-5; 10 bases agree with TRBD1. The CDR3 is CASRLTGGEETQYF. The CDR3 DNA reads as TGTGCCAGCAGGCTGACAGGGGGCGAAGAGACCCAGTACTTC.